This T cell receptor (beta chain) was sequenced during a study of blood T cell repertoires in COVID-19. As for the study in general: The United States, Italy and Spain were the sources of the acute and convalescent COVID-19 samples. T cells, B-cell-depleted T cells, or PBMCs provided the cDNA or gDNA that served as material.

In the case of this clone: Germline is not matched at one junction end, which may reflect a read error.

Under the authors' procedure: The authors estimated nucleated cell counts from reference gene primer amplification. Clones were read by immunoSEQ multiplex PCR, and TCRdb kept only the in-frame ones, dropping some. The V and J calls and the clone size are those of that table, but D and trimming were determined from the DNA. The sample includes about 140,000 clones, about 83% of them seen just once. CDR3 size: 15 residues. The germline V gene has CDR1 KGHSH and CDR2 LQKENI. This sequence was found in a human donor in a cohort sampled during active COVID-19. This rearrangement joins TRBV18 to TRBJ2-7; 10 bases agree with TRBD1. Sequenced material: peripheral blood. The chain's CDR3 is CASSPPGTGVHEQYF. Written as DNA, the CDR3 is TGTGCCAGCTCTCCACCCGGGACAGGGGTTCACGAGCAGTACTTC.